These T cell receptor beta chains were read from a single sample in a study of T cell repertoires in aging, cancer and after chemotherapy. A single record per CDR3 protein comes from TCRdb applying MiXCR to the multiplex PCR reads. The repertoire holds 860 or so distinct CDR3 sequences, with more than 15% as singletons. The specimen sequenced was blood. All receptors come from a human donor with a blood cancer. Each CDR3 is given without its conserved first and last residue. The order of the fields is clone size, D gene, V gene, J gene, CDR3 length, CDR3 protein. A D gene is named only where the DNA matches it firmly. The listing skips clone size in some rows; elsewhere it reads once, few, many or a size class.

few	TRBD2	TRBV12-3/TRBV12-4	TRBJ2-4	13	ASTATSGRANIQY
many	-	TRBV7-2	TRBJ2-7	13	ASSSQATSPYEQY
-	-	TRBV7-2	TRBJ1-1	12	ASSLRGSDTEAF
many	-	TRBV20-1	TRBJ1-5	12	SARNGHRDQPQH
-	-	TRBV4-1	TRBJ2-4	12	ASSQGTTKNIQY
medium-sized	TRBD1	TRBV15	TRBJ1-6	13	ATSYPGQEVSSLH
large	-	TRBV6-6	TRBJ2-1	12	ASSYSRVYNEQF
medium-sized	TRBD1	TRBV5-8	TRBJ2-2	13	ASSLRDSFIGELF
few	TRBD2	TRBV6-4	TRBJ2-3	13	ASSVRGGATDTQY
-	-	TRBV4-1	TRBJ1-1	12	ASSQVAVNTEAF
large	-	TRBV14	TRBJ2-6	15	ASSQIGTPSGANVLT
medium-sized	-	TRBV4-1	TRBJ2-7	14	ASSQGKVRGRYEQY
large	-	TRBV30	TRBJ1-1	13	AWGNKQTGNTEAF
few	-	TRBV19	TRBJ2-3	13	ASSTGRGGTDTQY
-	-	TRBV20-1	TRBJ2-3	11	SAGVGDTDTQY
medium-sized	-	TRBV28	TRBJ2-7	10	ASSLMEYEQY